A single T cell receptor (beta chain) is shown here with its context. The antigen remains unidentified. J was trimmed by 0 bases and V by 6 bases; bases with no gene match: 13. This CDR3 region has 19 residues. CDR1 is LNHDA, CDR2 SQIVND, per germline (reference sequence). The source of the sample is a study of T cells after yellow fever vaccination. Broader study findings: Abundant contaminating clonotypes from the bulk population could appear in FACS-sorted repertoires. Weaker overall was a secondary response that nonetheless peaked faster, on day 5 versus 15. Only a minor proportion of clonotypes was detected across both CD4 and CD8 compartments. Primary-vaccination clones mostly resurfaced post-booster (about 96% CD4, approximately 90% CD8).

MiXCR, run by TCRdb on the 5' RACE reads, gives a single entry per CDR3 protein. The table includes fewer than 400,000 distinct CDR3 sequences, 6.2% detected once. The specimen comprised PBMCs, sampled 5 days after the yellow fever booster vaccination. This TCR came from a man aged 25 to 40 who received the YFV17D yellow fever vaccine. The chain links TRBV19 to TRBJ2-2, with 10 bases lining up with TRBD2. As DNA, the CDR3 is TGTGCCAGTAGCATGGTTGGACTAGCGGTTATGACGAACACCGGGGAGCTGTTTTTT. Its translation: CASSMVGLAVMTNTGELFF.